This T cell receptor (beta chain) was observed in a study of blood T cell repertoires in COVID-19 (TCRdb year 2020). A note on the overall study: Samples from collaborators originated in the United States, Italy and Spain and spanned both the acute and convalescent phases of COVID-19. Samples came from the ongoing ImmuneRACE study (first 160 participants) plus 1,254 subjects from 6 global collaborators. A de-identified subject ID, COVID-19 status, age in years and sex were almost always included in the sample metadata. The prospective study material was composed of cDNA or gDNA derived from T cells, B-cell-depleted T cells, or PBMCs. The repertoires were released in a freely available public database meant as a resource for research on the immune response to SARS-CoV-2. Where HLA class I and class II types were available, the types were taken from metadata supplied by the sample provider, not from assay-based typing. Subjects who had been exposed to COVID-19, were actively infected with it, or had recovered from it provided the deeply sampled blood TCRbeta repertoires that made up the dataset. Beyond this particular receptor, the publication reports: How much clinical and demographic metadata was included differed by source and by participant, and the metadata was provided uncurated.

As regards this clone: Its target antigen remains unknown. The sample holds no much larger clone one base away, and base qualities are not on file.

The immunoSEQ Assay, a bias-controlled multiplex PCR, was used to amplify TCRbeta CDR3 regions from genomic DNA. The source study handled its data this way. Within the assay, amplification of reference gene primers was used to estimate how many nucleated cells each sample contained. Sequence reads were collapsed and filtered to measure the absolute abundance of every unique TCRbeta CDR3 rearrangement. For each sample, productive Simpson clonality was calculated as the square root of Simpson's diversity index over productive rearrangements. Held by TCRdb, this immuneACCESS table contains in-frame sequences only and omits some clones. Under half of the omission traces to an unresolved V gene where checked; the cause of the rest is unknown. V and J calls and clone size are copied from that table; D and trimming were computed from the DNA. This sample comprises some 200,000 clones, approximately 80% of them detected only once. Clones ranked in the top ten supply 6.9% of the sample.

The germline V gene gives CDR1 as ENHRY and CDR2 as SYGVKD. From its cysteine to its phenylalanine, the CDR3 spans 12 amino acids. The read is trimmed to its CDR3 DNA, 36 bases read in frame from base 1. At the junction V is shortened by 2 bases and J by 9 bases, with 9 bases in between. Each collaborating institution followed its own protocols to collect whole blood in K2EDTA tubes. For TCRbeta analysis, collaborator samples were shipped as frozen whole blood, as isolated PBMCs, or as DNA extracted from either sample type. The chain is assembled from TRBV10-3 and TRBJ2-3, and TRBD2 may be the D gene, going by 5 matching bases. The sequenced sample was peripheral blood. The TCR was taken from a human donor with acute or convalescent COVID-19. The donor label of this sample is uncertain. At the DNA level, the sequence is TGTGCCATCAGTGAGGTGGGAGAGACGCAGTATTTT. Translated, it gives CAISEVGETQYF.